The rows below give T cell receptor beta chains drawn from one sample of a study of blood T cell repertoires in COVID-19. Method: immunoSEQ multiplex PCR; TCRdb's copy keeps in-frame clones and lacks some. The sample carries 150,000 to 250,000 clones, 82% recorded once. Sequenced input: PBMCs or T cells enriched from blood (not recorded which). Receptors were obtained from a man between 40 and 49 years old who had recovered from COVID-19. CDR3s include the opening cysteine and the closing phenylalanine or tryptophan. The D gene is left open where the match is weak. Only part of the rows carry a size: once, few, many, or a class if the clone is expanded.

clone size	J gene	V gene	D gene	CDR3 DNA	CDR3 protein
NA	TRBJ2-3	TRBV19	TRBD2	TGTGCCACTGCGACTAGCGGGAGGGCCGTGGCAGATACGCAGTATTTT	CATATSGRAVADTQYF
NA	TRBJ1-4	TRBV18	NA	TGTGCCAGCTCACCACCCGGGGGGAACGAAAAACTGTTTTTT	CASSPPGGNEKLFF
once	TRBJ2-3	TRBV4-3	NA	TGCGCCAGCAGCCAAGGAATTCATCTAAGCACGCAGTATTTT	CASSQGIHLSTQYF
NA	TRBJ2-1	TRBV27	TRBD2	TGTGCCAGCCGTGGGACTAGCGGTTTGGAGAAGCAGTTCTTC	CASRGTSGLEKQFF
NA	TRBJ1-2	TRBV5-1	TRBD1	TGCGCCAGCAGCTTGGGACAGGGAGATGGCTACACCTTC	CASSLGQGDGYTF
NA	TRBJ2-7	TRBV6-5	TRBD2	TGTGCCAGCAGTTATTCCTCCGGGGGGGCGCAGGGTGAGCAGTACTTC	CASSYSSGGAQGEQYF
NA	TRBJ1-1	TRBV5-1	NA	TGCGCCAGCAGCCTATTCTCCGGGACGGCGGGAACTGAAGCTTTCTTT	CASSLFSGTAGTEAFF
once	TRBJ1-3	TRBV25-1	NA	TGTGCCAGCAGTGATGGGGGGGCAGGTGGAAACACCATATATTTT	CASSDGGAGGNTIYF
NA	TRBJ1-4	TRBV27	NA	TGTGCCAGCAGCCCGACAGCTCCTAATGAAAAACTGTTTTTT	CASSPTAPNEKLFF
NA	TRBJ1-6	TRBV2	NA	TGTGCCAGCAGTGACAGGGTTTTTTATAATTCACCCCTCCACTTT	CASSDRVFYNSPLHF
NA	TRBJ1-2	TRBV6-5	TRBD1	TGTGCCAGCAGTTACACCGGGACAGCTAACTATGGCTACACCTTC	CASSYTGTANYGYTF
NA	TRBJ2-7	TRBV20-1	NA	TGCAGTGCTAGTTTGCGGTTGGACGAGCAGTACTTC	CSASLRLDEQYF
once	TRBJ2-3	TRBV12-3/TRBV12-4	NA	TGTGCCAGCAGTCAAAACACAGATACGCAGTATTTT	CASSQNTDTQYF
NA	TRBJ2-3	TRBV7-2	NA	TGTGCCAGCAGCCCACAGGGTACGCAGTATTTT	CASSPQGTQYF
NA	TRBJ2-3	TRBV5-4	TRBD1	TGTGCCAGCAGCCCCGACAGGGGCGCAGATACGCAGTATTTT	CASSPDRGADTQYF
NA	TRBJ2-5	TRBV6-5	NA	TGTGCCAGCAAAACTCCCCAAGAGACCCAGTACTTC	CASKTPQETQYF
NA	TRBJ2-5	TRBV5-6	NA	TGTGCCAGCAGCTTTGCGACCATCCCTAGAGACCAAGAGACCCAGTACTTC	CASSFATIPRDQETQYF
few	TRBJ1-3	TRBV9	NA	TGTGCCAGCACCCCGGGGGGGACCTCTGGAAACACCATATATTTT	CASTPGGTSGNTIYF
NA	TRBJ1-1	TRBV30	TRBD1	TGTGCCTGGAGTGGCGGGACAGGGCCCACTGAAGCTTTCTTT	CAWSGGTGPTEAFF
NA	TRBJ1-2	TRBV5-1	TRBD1	TGCGCCAGCAGTCCCGGGACAGGGGCCTATGGCTACACCTTC	CASSPGTGAYGYTF
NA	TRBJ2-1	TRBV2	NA	TGTGCCAGCAGTGACGAGGGCTCCTACAATGAGCAGTTCTTC	CASSDEGSYNEQFF
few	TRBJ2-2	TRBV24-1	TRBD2	TGTGCCACCATGCCAGCGGGAGAGGCCGGGGAGCTGTTTTTT	CATMPAGEAGELFF
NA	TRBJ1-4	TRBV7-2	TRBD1	TGTGCCAGCAGCTCCAGGGGGCGGACTAATGAAAAACTGTTTTTT	CASSSRGRTNEKLFF
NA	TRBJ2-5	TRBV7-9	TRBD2	TGTGCCAGCAGCTTCACCCGTTCGGCCGGGGGGGAGACCCAGTACTTC	CASSFTRSAGGETQYF
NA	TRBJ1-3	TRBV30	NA	TGTGCCTGGAGCGTACAGGGAAACACCATATATTTT	CAWSVQGNTIYF
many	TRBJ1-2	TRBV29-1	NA	TGCAGCGTTGAGGAGGAGGGCGGCTTCATCTATGGCTACACCTTC	CSVEEEGGFIYGYTF
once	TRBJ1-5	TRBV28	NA	TGTGCCAGCATGAATCAGGGTCAGCCCCAGCATTTT	CASMNQGQPQHF
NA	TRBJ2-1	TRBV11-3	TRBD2	TGTGCCAGCAGCCCCCGAACTAGCGGGAGGGCCCGGGAGCAGTTCTTC	CASSPRTSGRAREQFF
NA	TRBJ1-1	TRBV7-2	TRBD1	TGTGCCAGCAGCCCCAGGACAGGGAACACTGAAGCTTTCTTT	CASSPRTGNTEAFF
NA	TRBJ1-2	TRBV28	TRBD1	TGTGCCAGCAGTACTCCGGGACAGGGGGCGGGCTATGGCTACACCTTC	CASSTPGQGAGYGYTF
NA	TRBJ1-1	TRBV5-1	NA	TGCGCCAGCAGCTTTGATATGACTAACACTGAAGCTTTCTTT	CASSFDMTNTEAFF
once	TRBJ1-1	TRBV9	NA	TGTGCCAGCAGCGTTGGTCAGGCTTTGGTTACTGAAGCTTTCTTT	CASSVGQALVTEAFF
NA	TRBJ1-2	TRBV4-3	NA	TGCGCCAGCAGCCAAGATCAAGGGGCCCCTGTCTATGGCTACACCTTC	CASSQDQGAPVYGYTF
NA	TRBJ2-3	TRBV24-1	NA	TGTGCCACCAGTGAGACAGCCGCAATCACAGATACGCAGTATTTT	CATSETAAITDTQYF
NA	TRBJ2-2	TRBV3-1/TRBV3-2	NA	TGTGCCAGCAGCCAAGGGGGTAGGGGTAAAGTGTCCGGGGAGCTGTTTTTT	CASSQGGRGKVSGELFF
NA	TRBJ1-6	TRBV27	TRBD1	TGTGCCAGCAGTCACCCGACAGGGATAGATTCACCCCTCCACTTT	CASSHPTGIDSPLHF
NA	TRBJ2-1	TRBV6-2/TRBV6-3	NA	TGTGCCAGCAGTACGGGAGAGAGGTACAATGAGCAGTTCTTC	CASSTGERYNEQFF
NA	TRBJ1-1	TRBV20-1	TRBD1	TGCAGTGCTTACAGGGGCACTGAAGCTTTCTTT	CSAYRGTEAFF
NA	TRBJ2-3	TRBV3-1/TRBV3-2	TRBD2	TGTGCCAGCAGCCTTCTACCCACTAGCGGAGGGGTCGCAGATACGCAGTATTTT	CASSLLPTSGGVADTQYF
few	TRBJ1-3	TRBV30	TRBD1	TGTGCCTGGACTACAGGGGCGGGAAACACCATATATTTT	CAWTTGAGNTIYF
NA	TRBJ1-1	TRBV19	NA	TGTGCCAGTACTACAGGGAGACGAACTGAAGCTTTCTTT	CASTTGRRTEAFF
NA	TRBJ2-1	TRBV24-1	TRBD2	TGTGCCACCAGTGGGCTAGCGGGAGACAATGAGCAGTTCTTC	CATSGLAGDNEQFF
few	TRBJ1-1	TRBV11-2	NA	TGTGCCAGCAGCACTGGGGCCTATTCTAGGACTGAAGCTTTCTTT	CASSTGAYSRTEAFF
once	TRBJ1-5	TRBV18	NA	TGTGCCAGCTCACCCCAGGGTCCGCATAGCAATCAGCCCCAGCATTTT	CASSPQGPHSNQPQHF
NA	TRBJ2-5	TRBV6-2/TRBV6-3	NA	TGTGCCAGCAGTTCCGGGACTTTGGGGGAGACCCAGTACTTC	CASSSGTLGETQYF
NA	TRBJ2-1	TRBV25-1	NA	TGTGCCAGCAGCGCGCCGGGAAGGCGGGCTGAGCAGTTCTTC	CASSAPGRRAEQFF
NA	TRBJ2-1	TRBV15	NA	TGTGCCACCAGCAGCCTCACTAGGAGTGAGCAGTTCTTC	CATSSLTRSEQFF
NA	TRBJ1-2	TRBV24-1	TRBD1	TGTGCCACCAGTGATGCACGACAGGGCTTGTATGGCTACACCTTC	CATSDARQGLYGYTF
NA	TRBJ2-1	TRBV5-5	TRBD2	TGTGCCAGCAGCTCGAAAGGGACTAGCGGCGGATACAATGAGCAGTTCTTC	CASSSKGTSGGYNEQFF